Presented here are 20 T cell receptor beta chains from one specimen sequenced in a study of vaccination and CD4 T cells after COVID-19. Described treatment: approximately nine-day PBMC culture with coronavirus spike peptide pools or control peptides (ViraFEST assay). Their target antigens are unknown. Once obtained from cultured CD4+ T cells, the DNA was sequenced using the Oncomine TCR Beta short-read assay. Each CDR3 protein is one row after TCRdb ran MiXCR on the PCR reads. This table has more than 15,000 distinct CDR3 sequences, less than 50% appearing once. This material consisted of CD4+ T cells from blood, cultured in vitro, taken before SARS-CoV-2 vaccination. Every receptor here comes from a human donor who had recovered from COVID-19.

The chain is built from TRBV29-1 and TRBJ2-7; D is unclear. The V end was cut by 6 bases, the J end by 0 bases, with 15 bases between. The V gene's germline CDR1 is SQVTM and CDR2 ANQGSEA. The CDR3 extends over 14 amino acids. The CDR3 loop reads CSVRFPRSSYEQYF. The DNA of the CDR3 is TGCAGCGTCCGCTTCCCTAGGAGCTCCTACGAGCAGTACTTC.

The chain has TRBV6-5 and TRBJ1-1, with TRBD1 matching 7 bases. CDR3 size: 14 residues. Unmatched junction bases numbered 5, after V lost 2 bases and J lost 5 bases. CDR1 MNHEY and CDR2 SVGAGI come from the germline V gene. The CDR3, as DNA: TGTGCCAGCAGTTACAGACAGGGTAAGACTGAAGCTTTCTTT. Translated: CASSYRQGKTEAFF.

This chain joins TRBV12-3 or TRBV12-4 and TRBJ1-6, with D possibly TRBD1 on 5 matching bases. There are 14 residues in the CDR3. Trimming removed 1 base from V and 5 bases from J, with 6 bases in between. In DNA form, the CDR3 reads TGTGCCAGCAGTTTAGGACAGAATAATTCACCCCTCCACTTT. Amino acid sequence: CASSLGQNNSPLHF.

This sequence joins TRBV24-1 and TRBJ1-4; unclear D gene. Between the trimmed V and J ends, which lost 3 bases and 13 bases, there was a span of 5 bases. CDR1 is KGHDR and CDR2 is SFDVKD in the germline V gene. CDR3 length: 10 amino acids. CDR3 coding DNA: TGTGCCACCAGTGATGGTGGACTGTTTTTT. It encodes CATSDGGLFF.

This clonotype was detected only a few times. V and J are TRBV7-9 and TRBJ2-5; D is ambiguous. This CDR3 contains 16 residues. Germline CDR1 and CDR2: SEHNR and FQNEAQ (reference sequence). V was cut by 6 bases and J by 1 base, with 18 bases left in between. CDR3: CASSSDLTGRQETQYF. DNA for the CDR3: TGTGCCAGCAGTTCTGATCTAACGGGCCGCCAAGAGACCCAGTACTTC.

The chain has TRBV7-9 and TRBJ2-2; 7 bases fit TRBD2. The CDR3 loop spans 16 amino acids. With V trimmed by 2 bases and J by 3 bases, 6 bases remained unmatched. The germline V gene encodes CDR1 SEHNR and CDR2 FQNEAQ (reference sequence). CDR3 amino acids: CASSLWAGVDTGELFF. CDR3 in DNA: TGTGCCAGCAGCTTATGGGCGGGAGTTGACACCGGGGAGCTGTTTTTT.

The chain links TRBV7-9 to TRBJ2-5; D might be TRBD1 (6 bases). CDR3 length: 19 amino acids. Trimming cost V 1 base and J 3 bases, with 24 bases left between them. The V gene's germline CDR1 is SEHNR and CDR2 FQNEAQ (reference sequence). CDR3 sequence reads: CASSLVGLSSGTREETQYF. The CDR3, as DNA: TGTGCCAGCAGCTTAGTAGGCCTTAGCTCCGGGACACGTGAAGAGACCCAGTACTTC.

By frequency in the sample, this clonotype is large (0.1 to 1%). The rearrangement links TRBV7-3 to TRBJ1-2; D call uncertain. V gave up 4 bases and J gave up 12 bases, with 18 bases separating them. Germline V gene sequence: CDR1 SGHTA, CDR2 FQGTGA. CDR3 length: 13 residues. CDR3 amino acids: CASSSSATEVHTF. In DNA form, the CDR3 reads TGTGCCAGCAGCTCGAGCGCCACGGAGGTTCACACCTTC.

J is TRBJ1-1 and V is TRBV27; D gene unclear. Trimming removed 7 bases at V and 1 base at J, with 10 bases between. The CDR3 totals 13 residues. The germline V gene has CDR1 MNHEY and CDR2 SMNVEV (reference sequence). As DNA, the CDR3 is TGTGCCAGCAAAATAAACAGGAACACTGAAGCTTTCTTT. This translates into CASKINRNTEAFF.

In this sample, this clonotype turned up a few times. The chain carries TRBV2 and TRBJ1-5; D unclear. Between the trimmed V and J ends, which lost 1 base and 7 bases, there was a span of 8 bases. The CDR3 runs 13 residues. The germline V gene has CDR1 SNHLY and CDR2 FYNNEI. The chain's CDR3 is CASSEGLWQPQHF. As DNA, the CDR3 is TGTGCCAGCAGTGAAGGGCTCTGGCAGCCCCAGCATTTT.

V is TRBV7-2 and J is TRBJ1-3; weak D call: TRBD1 (5 bases). The CDR3 is 15 amino acids. With 5 bases removed from V and 0 bases from J, the gap between germline ends came to 11 bases. Germline-derived CDR1 and CDR2 are SGHTA and FQGNSA. The CDR3 spells CASSPGTASGNTIYF. DNA for the CDR3: TGTGCCAGCAGCCCTGGGACGGCCTCTGGAAACACCATATATTTT.

This clonotype has more than one count but fewer than ten. The chain carries TRBV28 and TRBJ1-3, with 10 bases aligning to TRBD1. The germline CDR1 and CDR2 sequences are MDHEN and SYDVKM. Losses at the gene ends were 5 bases for V and 4 bases for J; bases not matched to a gene: 8. The CDR3 runs 16 residues. The CDR3 DNA sequence: TGTGCCAGCAGTCCGCGAGGACAGGGGGACGGAAACACCATATATTTT. It specifies CASSPRGQGDGNTIYF.

This clonotype was seen only once. The chain carries TRBV19 and TRBJ2-3; 8 bases are a match to TRBD1. V lost 4 bases to trimming and J lost 2 bases; unmatched junction nucleotides: 5. The germline gives CDR1 LNHDA, CDR2 SQIVND (reference sequence). The CDR3 has 15 amino acids. The DNA for the CDR3 is TGTGCCAGTAGTACAAGGACAGGGTCCACAGATACGCAGTATTTT. This codes for CASSTRTGSTDTQYF.

The V gene is TRBV28, the J gene TRBJ1-2; 10 nucleotides align to TRBD1. The CDR3 loop spans 15 amino acids. CDR1 and CDR2 from the germline V gene are MDHEN and SYDVKM. V gave up 1 base and J gave up 5 bases; unmatched junction bases: 4. CDR3 sequence reads: CASSLSGQGTYGYTF. CDR3 DNA: TGTGCCAGCAGTTTATCGGGACAGGGGACATATGGCTACACCTTC.

The chain has TRBV19 and TRBJ1-2; D may be TRBD1 (5 bases). CDR1 LNHDA and CDR2 SQIVND come from the germline V gene (reference sequence). V gave up 2 bases and J gave up 3 bases, with 13 bases separating them. The CDR3 totals 15 residues. CDR3: CASSIPGGRDYGYTF. CDR3 DNA sequence: TGTGCCAGTAGTATACCGGGCGGCAGGGACTATGGCTACACCTTC.

The chain combines TRBV7-8 with TRBJ2-7; D unresolved. V was shortened by 0 bases and J by 0 bases, with 9 bases between the two germline ends. Germline V gene data show CDR1 as SGHVS and CDR2 as FQNEAQ. The CDR3 sequence is 15 residues long. The CDR3 loop is CASSLASATSYEQYF. In DNA form, the CDR3 reads TGTGCCAGCAGCTTAGCAAGCGCTACCTCCTACGAGCAGTACTTC.

This sequence joins TRBV11-2 and TRBJ1-2; TRBD1 matches 8 bases. Germline V gene lookup returns CDR1 SGHAT and CDR2 FQNNGV. V trimming: 2 bases; J trimming: 4 bases; junction bases outside the gene matches: 3. The length of the CDR3 is 14 residues. The CDR3 DNA reads TGTGCCAGCAGCTTACAGGGACAGGTCTATGGCTACACCTTC. Translating gives CASSLQGQVYGYTF.

This chain uses TRBV10-1 with TRBJ1-1; TRBD1 aligns across 7 bases. The CDR3 spans 15 residues. CDR1 and CDR2 (germline): WNHNN, SYGVQD (reference sequence). V was pared by 6 bases and J by 3 bases, with 10 bases of the junction left unmatched. For the CDR3, the DNA is TGCGCCAGCAGGGCCCGGGACAGCTTTGACACTGAAGCTTTCTTT. Amino acid sequence: CASRARDSFDTEAFF.

This clonotype was found a few times. The chain recombines TRBV7-6 with TRBJ1-5; TRBD1 aligns across 8 bases. CDR3 size: 18 residues. Unmatched junction bases numbered 19, after V lost 5 bases and J lost 7 bases. In germline, CDR1 is SGHVS, CDR2 FNYEAQ. In DNA form, the CDR3 reads TGTGCCAGCAGCCCTCAGGGGGGGACAGGAACCGGGACGCAGCCCCAGCATTTT. This gives the protein CASSPQGGTGTGTQPQHF.

The rearrangement uses TRBV6-1 and TRBJ1-5; possible D gene TRBD1, 5 bases. Germline loops: CDR1 MNHNS, CDR2 SASEGT. Trimming shortened V by 6 bases and J by 5 bases, and 11 bases separated the two germline ends. CDR3 length: 13 residues. The CDR3 DNA follows: TGTGCCAGCAGGGGGGTGGGGGATCAGCCCCAGCATTTT. Its translation: CASRGVGDQPQHF.